The next 14 T cell receptor beta chains were all read from a single sample in a study of T cell changes during pregnancy in multiple sclerosis. The data were produced by immunoSEQ multiplex PCR, yet TCRdb's version contains in-frame clones alone and is incomplete. The table has 17,000 or so clones, nearly 96% seen once. The sample was peripheral blood, taken in the third trimester of pregnancy. Receptors originate from a female donor with multiple sclerosis, enrolled in a pregnancy study.

The chain has TRBV4-1 and TRBJ2-7; maybe TRBD2 (5 bases). The V gene's germline CDR1 is MGHRA and CDR2 YSYEKL. The CDR3 has 15 residues. V was pared by 0 bases and J by 1 base, with 10 bases between. The CDR3 bases are TGCGCCAGCAGCCAAGACCCTGGGAGATCCTACGAGCAGTACTTC. This sequence encodes CASSQDPGRSYEQYF.

The rearrangement links TRBV21-1 to TRBJ1-1; the table gives TRBD1 as D, unverified against the DNA. TRBV21-1 is flagged as a pseudogene. This CDR3 has 15 amino acids. The CDR3 DNA is TGTGCCAGCAGCATTACATGGCCTTTGAACACTGAAGCTTTCTTT. It specifies CASSITWPLNTEAFF.

The J gene is TRBJ1-1, the V gene TRBV7-6, with D tentatively TRBD1 (5 bases). The germline V and J ends were trimmed by 0 bases and 11 bases, with 13 bases remaining between them. Germline-derived CDR1 and CDR2 are SGHVS and FNYEAQ. CDR3 length equals 13 residues. CDR3 DNA sequence: TGTGCCAGCAGCTTAGCGCAGGGAGGGAAGGCTTTCTTT. Its translation is CASSLAQGGKAFF. Filled out from reference TRBV7-6 and TRBJ1-1, the complete variable domain reads GAGVSQSPRYKVTKRGQDVALRCDPISGHVSLYWYRQALGQGPEFLTYFNYEAQQDKSGLPNDRFSAERPEGSISTLTIQRTEQRDSAMYRCASSLAQGGKAFFGQGTRLTVV.

This clone was found once. This chain uses TRBV19 with TRBJ1-4; TRBD1 aligns across 8 bases. Germline CDR1 reads LNHDA; CDR2 reads SQIVND (reference sequence). This CDR3 region has 15 residues. The J segment lost 8 bases and the V segment lost 7 bases, leaving 12 bases of the junction unmatched. This CDR3 is CASKRTDRGGEKLFF. The CDR3 coding sequence is TGTGCCAGTAAACGAACCGACAGGGGCGGAGAAAAACTGTTTTTT.

The V call is TRBV7-9, the J call TRBJ2-2; 7 positions agree with TRBD2. V lost 5 bases and J lost 0; bases outside the gene matches: 6. This CDR3 comprises 16 residues. The germline V gene has CDR1 SEHNR and CDR2 FQNEAQ (reference sequence). The CDR3 DNA sequence: TGTGCCAGCAGCCTTCCTAGCGGAGCGAACACCGGGGAGCTGTTTTTT. Protein sequence: CASSLPSGANTGELFF.

The chain carries TRBV4-3 and TRBJ1-4, with D perhaps matching TRBD1 (6 bases). Trimming removed 3 bases from V and 7 bases from J, with 12 bases in between. CDR1 and CDR2 from the germline V gene are LGHNA and YSLEER. The CDR3 runs to 14 residues. The CDR3 loop is CASSQEQGAEKLFF. As DNA, the CDR3 is TGCGCCAGCAGCCAGGAACAGGGTGCTGAAAAACTGTTTTTT.

The rearrangement joins TRBV15 to TRBJ2-7, with unresolved D. V gave up 3 bases and J gave up 1 base, with 10 bases separating them. Germline CDR1 reads LNHNV; CDR2 reads YYDKDF (reference sequence). The CDR3 covers 14 residues. CDR3 nucleotides: TGTGCCACCAGCAGTAACCTAGAGTCCTACGAGCAGTACTTC. Protein product: CATSSNLESYEQYF.

The chain employs TRBV6-5 and TRBJ2-1; 9 bases agree with TRBD2. CDR3 size: 16 residues. J gave up 5 bases and V 0 bases, and 5 bases lay outside the gene matches. Germline V gene lookup returns CDR1 MNHEY and CDR2 SVGAGI. The CDR3 region is CASSYSKPSGNNEQFF. The CDR3 nucleotides read TGTGCCAGCAGTTACTCGAAACCTAGCGGGAACAATGAGCAGTTCTTC.

The V call is TRBV14, the J call TRBJ1-6; 7 positions match TRBD1. Germline CDR1 SGHDN, CDR2 FVKESK. This CDR3 has 14 amino acids. Trimming removed 2 bases from V and 8 bases from J; junction bases left unmatched: 3. The CDR3 region has the DNA TGTGCCAGCAGCCAAACAGGGGTGGATTCACCCCTCCACTTT. It specifies CASSQTGVDSPLHF.

The chain joins TRBV7-6 to TRBJ1-1; TRBD1 matches at 7 bases. The J segment lost 4 bases and the V segment lost 1 base, leaving 6 bases of the junction unmatched. CDR1 and CDR2 (germline): SGHVS, FNYEAQ. The CDR3 contains 15 residues. The CDR3 loop reads CASSLGYRGGTEAFF. The CDR3 DNA sequence: TGTGCCAGCAGCTTAGGGTACAGGGGCGGCACTGAAGCTTTCTTT. Using reference TRBV7-6 and TRBJ1-1 for the parts outside the CDR3, the full variable domain is GAGVSQSPRYKVTKRGQDVALRCDPISGHVSLYWYRQALGQGPEFLTYFNYEAQQDKSGLPNDRFSAERPEGSISTLTIQRTEQRDSAMYRCASSLGYRGGTEAFFGQGTRLTVV.

This clone was picked up one time. The J gene is TRBJ2-3, the V gene TRBV27, with TRBD1 matching 7 bases. The J segment lost 1 base and the V segment lost 2 bases, leaving 3 bases of the junction unmatched. Germline V lookup: CDR1 MNHEY, CDR2 SMNVEV (reference sequence). CDR3 length: 15 amino acids. The CDR3 here is CASSLNRGGTDTQYF. In DNA, the CDR3 is TGTGCCAGCAGTTTAAACAGGGGCGGCACAGATACGCAGTATTTT.

The V call is TRBV7-8, the J call TRBJ2-3; weak D call: TRBD2 (6 bases). CDR3 size: 15 residues. Germline CDR1 is SGHVS and CDR2 is FQNEAQ. V lost 4 bases to trimming and J lost 2 bases, with 13 bases between them. CDR3 in DNA: TGTGCCAGCAGCTCGATTAGCGGACCCACAGATACGCAGTATTTT. Protein product: CASSSISGPTDTQYF.

The chain employs TRBV7-2 and TRBJ2-1; 8 bases fit TRBD2. Germline CDR1 SGHTA, CDR2 FQGNSA. V was pared by 7 bases and J by 16 bases, with 9 bases of the junction left unmatched. The CDR3 is made up of 11 amino acids. CDR3 in DNA: TGTGCCAGCAACAAGGCCGGGGGGGCTTTCTTC. It is translated as CASNKAGGAFF.

This clone occurred once. The chain carries TRBV5-4 and TRBJ1-2; D is undetermined. The V end lost 4 bases, the J end lost 1 base, and 8 bases lay between the germline ends. This CDR3 has 13 amino acids. Germline assignment: CDR1 SGHNT and CDR2 YYREEE (reference sequence). CDR3 in amino acids: CASSPEINYGYTF. CDR3 coding DNA: TGTGCCAGCAGCCCCGAGATTAACTATGGCTACACCTTC.